This passage covers 6 T cell receptor beta chains from one sample sequenced in a study of neurological immune-mediated disorders. From the 5' RACE reads, TCRdb called clonotypes with MiXCR, one entry per CDR3 protein. The sample holds over 75,000 distinct CDR3 sequences, about 5% seen once. The time point is: longitudinal time-point 2. Material: PBMCs. All receptors derive from a woman in her sixties with multiple sclerosis.

This clonotype showed up many times. The rearrangement uses TRBV5-1 and TRBJ2-7; TRBD2 matches at 8 bases. Per germline, CDR1 SGHRS and CDR2 YFSETQ. The V segment lost 5 bases and the J segment 1 base; nucleotides outside the gene matches: 8. The CDR3 runs to 15 residues. CDR3 protein: CASSSGGALSYEQYF. The CDR3 DNA sequence: TGCGCCAGCAGTTCCGGGGGGGCCTTATCCTACGAGCAGTACTTC.

V and J are TRBV5-6 and TRBJ2-2; D gene uncertain. This CDR3 has 15 residues. V was cut by 4 bases and J by 9 bases, with 19 bases left in between. In germline, CDR1 is SGHDT, CDR2 YYEEEE. The CDR3 region has the DNA TGTGCCAGCAGCAAGGCCGGGCGGCGTAATCGGGAGCTGTTTTTT. This sequence encodes CASSKAGRRNRELFF. Full variable domain (remainder filled in from reference TRBV5-6 and TRBJ2-2): DAGVTQSPTHLIKTRGQQVTLRCSPKSGHDTVSWYQQALGQGPQFIFQYYEEEERQRGNFPDRFSGHQFPNYSSELNVNALLLGDSALYLCASSKAGRRNRELFFGEGSRLTVL.

J is TRBJ2-3 and V is TRBV3-1; D is uncertain. Germline CDR1 reads LGHDT; CDR2 reads YNNKEL (reference sequence). Trimming shortened V by 0 bases and J by 0 bases, and 10 bases separated the two germline ends. This CDR3 has 16 residues. The CDR3 DNA reads TGTGCCAGCAGCCAAGATTCCTACAGTAGCACAGATACGCAGTATTTT. This encodes CASSQDSYSSTDTQYF.

A remark on this clonotype: A much more abundant neighbour one base away suggests this may be a read error. The chain employs TRBV12-3 or TRBV12-4 and TRBJ1-4; 8 nucleotides align to TRBD1. The CDR3 is 14 amino acids. The V and J ends lost 8 bases and 8 bases, in that order; junction bases with no gene match: 10. CDR3 sequence reads: CASAWRTGKEKLFF. Written as DNA, the CDR3 is TGTGCCAGCGCCTGGAGGACAGGGAAAGAAAAACTGTTTTTT.

The sample holds many counts of this clonotype. This sequence joins TRBV7-2 and TRBJ1-6; D remains ambiguous. V lost 5 bases and J lost 7, with 12 bases in between. The CDR3 contains 14 residues. Germline loops: CDR1 SGHTA, CDR2 FQGNSA. CDR3 amino acids: CASSRRAGNSPLHF. CDR3 sequence (DNA): TGTGCCAGCAGCCGACGGGCAGGCAATTCACCCCTCCACTTT.

This clonotype came up many times. The chain has TRBV30 and TRBJ2-3; perhaps TRBD2 as D (5 bases). CDR1 and CDR2 from the germline V gene are GTSNPN and SVGIG (reference sequence). The CDR3 sequence is 13 residues long. Trimming removed 2 bases at V and 1 base at J, with 7 bases between. The CDR3 sequence: CAWSPGGTDTQYF. DNA for the CDR3: TGTGCCTGGAGTCCCGGGGGCACAGATACGCAGTATTTT.